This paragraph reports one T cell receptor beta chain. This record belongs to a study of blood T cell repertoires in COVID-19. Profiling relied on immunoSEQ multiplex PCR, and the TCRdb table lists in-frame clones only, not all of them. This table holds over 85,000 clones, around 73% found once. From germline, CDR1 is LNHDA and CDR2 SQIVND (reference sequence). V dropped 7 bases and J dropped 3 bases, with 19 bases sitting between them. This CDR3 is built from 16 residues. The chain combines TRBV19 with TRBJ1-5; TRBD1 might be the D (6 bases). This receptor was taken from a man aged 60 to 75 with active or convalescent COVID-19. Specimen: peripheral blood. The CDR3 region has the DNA TGTGCCAGTAACTCACAGGGCGGACTGCTCAATCAGCCCCAGCATTTT. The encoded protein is CASNSQGGLLNQPQHF.